One and the same sample provided the 29 T cell receptor beta chains below, sequenced in a study of shared clonotypes between healthy human individuals. Naive CD8 isolation took CD45RO-negative cells positively selected for CCR7 and excluded terminally differentiated effector memory CD45RA+ cells. The protocol was immunoSEQ multiplex PCR, while the TCRdb copy is restricted to in-frame clones and leaves out a portion. The table records hundreds of thousands of clones, 95% to 98% of them present only once. Sequencing was carried out using naive CD8+ T cells sorted from blood. The receptors here all came from a man aged 30 to 39 in good health.

The chain has TRBV11-2 and TRBJ2-3, with a possible D match to TRBD1 (5 bases). V lost 0 bases to trimming and J lost 4 bases, with 8 bases between them. The CDR3 is made up of 14 amino acids. Germline-derived CDR1 and CDR2 are SGHAT and FQNNGV. The CDR3 DNA reads as TGTGCCAGCAGCTTAGAATGGGGCTCAGATACGCAGTATTTT. Translation gives CASSLEWGSDTQYF. Together with reference TRBV11-2 and TRBJ2-3, the CDR3 gives the full variable domain: EAGVAQSPRYKIIEKRQSVAFWCNPISGHATLYWYQQILGQGPKLLIQFQNNGVVDDSQLPKDRFSAERLKGVDSTLKIQPAKLEDSAVYLCASSLEWGSDTQYFGPGTRLTVL.

The sample holds one count of this clone. The gene calls are TRBV5-1 and TRBJ2-7, with D tentatively TRBD2 (5 bases). V was pared by 6 bases and J by 3 bases, with 13 bases between. The CDR3 runs to 13 residues. Germline CDR1 SGHRS, CDR2 YFSETQ. This CDR3 reads CASTLPGSYEQYF. The CDR3 DNA reads as TGCGCCAGCACGCTCCCTGGGAGCTACGAGCAGTACTTC.

The rearrangement uses TRBV6-6 and TRBJ2-2; D is perhaps TRBD1 (5 bases). Germline V CDR1 and CDR2: MNHNY, SVGAGI (reference sequence). The CDR3 is 13 residues long. V dropped 2 bases and J dropped 5 bases, with 6 bases sitting between them. CDR3 DNA sequence: TGTGCCAGCAGTTACGACAGTACCGGGGAGCTGTTTTTT. Its translation: CASSYDSTGELFF.

The chain recombines TRBV11-2 with TRBJ2-1, with no clear D. Germline assignment: CDR1 SGHAT and CDR2 FQNNGV. The CDR3 has 14 amino acids. Trimming removed 6 bases at V and 6 bases at J, with 15 bases between. The CDR3 protein is CASSAPNVGNEQFF. The CDR3 nucleotides are TGTGCCAGCAGTGCCCCCAATGTTGGCAATGAGCAGTTCTTC.

The chain carries TRBV6-7 and TRBJ2-7; the D call may be TRBD1 or TRBD2 (5 bases each). TRBV6-7 is known as an ORF, though its function is uncertain. V gave up 2 bases and J gave up 0 bases, with 11 bases separating them. CDR3 length equals 15 residues. The CDR3 DNA reads as TGTGCCAGCAGTTACAAGGGACGGACCTCCTACGAGCAGTACTTC. This gives the protein CASSYKGRTSYEQYF.

This sequence joins TRBV27 and TRBJ1-1, with D perhaps matching TRBD1 (5 bases). Germline CDR1 and CDR2: MNHEY and SMNVEV (reference sequence). Trimming removed 5 bases from V and 1 base from J, with 14 bases in between. This CDR3 is 15 amino acids long. Written as DNA, the CDR3 is TGTGCCAGCAGTCTACCAGGGCGGAGGAACACTGAAGCTTTCTTT. It translates to CASSLPGRRNTEAFF.

In its sample, this clone was seen once. CDR3 sequence: CASSSKQGALRLEQYF. CDR3 DNA: TGTGCCAGCAGTTCGAAGCAGGGGGCGCTCAGACTCGAGCAGTACTTC. The V call is TRBV27, the J call TRBJ2-7; 8 bases align to TRBD1. The CDR3 is made up of 16 amino acids. After removal of 4 bases from V and 6 bases from J, the junction contained 14 bases not matched to a gene. The germline V gene has CDR1 MNHEY and CDR2 SMNVEV (reference sequence).

The J gene is TRBJ2-3, the V gene TRBV7-8; the D gene is possibly TRBD2 (5 bases). Trimming took off 2 bases at V and 0 bases at J, with 12 bases between the two ends. Germline CDR1 SGHVS, CDR2 FQNEAQ. This CDR3 region has 16 residues. This CDR3 reads CASSLRWRTSTDTQYF. The CDR3 DNA is TGTGCCAGCAGCTTACGATGGCGGACTAGCACAGATACGCAGTATTTT.

This clone was found once. The V call is TRBV4-1, the J call TRBJ1-2; D call uncertain. The CDR3 sequence is 15 residues long. Germline V lookup: CDR1 MGHRA, CDR2 YSYEKL. Trimming stripped 1 base from V and 5 bases from J, with 14 bases between. Here the CDR3 DNA reads TGCGCCAGCAGCCAAGTTACCTCATCGGGGTATGGCTACACCTTC. Protein sequence: CASSQVTSSGYGYTF.

To note about this clone: The junction differs from germline at one of its ends, possibly a read error. The J gene is TRBJ2-2, the V gene TRBV7-9; no definite D call. CDR1 and CDR2 (germline): SEHNR, FQNEAQ (reference sequence). The CDR3 is made up of 11 amino acids. CDR3 nucleotide sequence: TGTGCCAGCAGTTTAGAGGGGGAGCTGTTTTTT. Its translation: CASSLEGELFF.

This sequence joins TRBV18 and TRBJ1-2; TRBD1 is a possible D gene (6 bases). This CDR3 is built from 17 residues. Trimming left V 6 bases short and J 3 bases short, with 23 bases between. Germline values: CDR1 KGHSH, CDR2 LQKENI. CDR3 sequence reads: CASSPSYKGVTDYGYTF. The CDR3 nucleotides read TGTGCCAGCTCCCCTTCATACAAGGGGGTAACCGACTATGGCTACACCTTC.

The chain links TRBV11-2 to TRBJ2-7, with 8 bases identical to TRBD1. This CDR3 is 15 amino acids long. V shed 5 bases and J 1 base; nucleotides not matched to a gene: 7. The germline gives CDR1 SGHAT, CDR2 FQNNGV. CDR3 protein: CASSTGQGGSYEQYF. Written as DNA, the CDR3 is TGTGCCAGCAGCACCGGACAGGGCGGGTCCTACGAGCAGTACTTC.

V and J are TRBV6-6 and TRBJ1-5; possible D gene TRBD1, 5 bases. Trimming took off 5 bases at V and 7 bases at J, with 15 bases between the two ends. The CDR3 is 14 amino acids. CDR1 MNHNY and CDR2 SVGAGI come from the germline V gene (reference sequence). CDR3 residues: CASSRGGLGQPQHF. The CDR3 region has the DNA TGTGCCAGCAGTAGGGGTGGGCTTGGCCAGCCCCAGCATTTT.

The chain has TRBV9 and TRBJ2-3, with 8 bases identical to TRBD2. Losses at the gene ends were 4 bases for V and 1 base for J; bases not matched to a gene: 5. This CDR3 has 15 residues. Germline CDR1 SGDLS, CDR2 YYNGEE. CDR3 nucleotides: TGTGCCAGCAGCACAAGCGGGAGTGGCACAGATACGCAGTATTTT. It codes for CASSTSGSGTDTQYF.

The V and J genes are TRBV10-2 and TRBJ2-7, with D perhaps TRBD1 (6 bases). The germline V and J ends were trimmed by 6 bases and 3 bases, with 12 bases remaining between them. From germline, CDR1 is WSHSY and CDR2 SAAADI. CDR3 length: 13 amino acids. The CDR3 bases are TGCGCCAGCAGATCGGACAGAGGCTACGAGCAGTACTTC. It is translated as CASRSDRGYEQYF.

The gene calls are TRBV7-9 and TRBJ2-7; no clear D. The CDR3 runs to 12 residues. Germline V CDR1 and CDR2: SEHNR, FQNEAQ (reference sequence). V lost 1 base, J lost 6 bases, and 7 bases lay in between. The CDR3: CASSLGEIEQYF. CDR3 DNA sequence: TGTGCCAGCAGCTTAGGCGAAATCGAGCAGTACTTC. Full variable domain (outside the CDR3, taken from reference TRBV7-9 and TRBJ2-7): DTGVSQNPRHKITKRGQNVTFRCDPISEHNRLYWYRQTLGQGPEFLTYFQNEAQLEKSRLLSDRFSAERPKGSFSTLEIQRTEQGDSAMYLCASSLGEIEQYFGPGTRLTVT.

The rearrangement links TRBV11-1 to TRBJ2-7; D is possibly TRBD1 (5 bases). Germline CDR1 reads SGHAT; CDR2 reads FQDESV (reference sequence). V was pared by 5 bases and J by 2 bases, with 10 bases between. The CDR3 length is 13 residues. The CDR3 spells CASSLSRAYEQYF. CDR3 DNA sequence: TGTGCCAGCAGCCTAAGCAGGGCCTACGAGCAGTACTTC.

The chain has TRBV6-5 and TRBJ2-1; D possibly corresponds to TRBD1 (6 bases). The V end lost 7 bases, the J end lost 2 bases, and 15 bases lay between the germline ends. This CDR3 has 15 amino acids. Germline-derived CDR1 and CDR2 are MNHEY and SVGAGI. Here the CDR3 DNA reads TGTGCCAGCAACCCAACAGGGAGTCCCTACAATGAGCAGTTCTTC. Protein: CASNPTGSPYNEQFF.

This clone was counted a few times. The J gene is TRBJ1-2, the V gene TRBV6-5; 9 bases align to TRBD1. The CDR3 runs to 14 residues. Trimming removed 2 bases from V and 8 bases from J; junction bases left unmatched: 6. The germline CDR1 and CDR2 sequences are MNHEY and SVGAGI. CDR3 sequence reads: CASSYTGGGEGYTF. The CDR3 DNA follows: TGTGCCAGCAGTTACACAGGGGGCGGCGAAGGCTACACCTTC.

CDR3 in amino acids: CASSLVTNPSYEQYF. CDR3 DNA sequence: TGTGCCAGCAGCCTTGTGACCAACCCAAGCTACGAGCAGTACTTC. This chain connects TRBV7-6 to TRBJ2-7; D is uncertain. The germline V gene has CDR1 SGHVS and CDR2 FNYEAQ. This CDR3 has 15 residues. The ends were cut back, 5 bases at V and 3 bases at J, with 17 bases in the middle.

The chain uses TRBV9 and TRBJ2-1, with 7 bases fitting TRBD2. Germline CDR1 and CDR2: SGDLS and YYNGEE. Germline trimming cut 1 base from V and 9 bases from J; bases unmatched to any gene: 7. The CDR3 is 14 amino acids. CDR3 in amino acids: CASSVFLAGGEQFF. The CDR3 DNA reads as TGTGCCAGCAGCGTATTTTTAGCGGGTGGTGAGCAGTTCTTC.

With respect to this clone: This sample also contains other DNA sequences that code for the same CDR3. The V and J genes are TRBV5-1 and TRBJ1-4; tentative D call: TRBD1 (6 bases). Germline lookup yields CDR1 SGHRS and CDR2 YFSETQ. Trimming shortened V by 1 base and J by 8 bases, and 12 bases separated the two germline ends. The CDR3 spans 14 residues. CDR3 sequence reads: CASSLKQGDEKLFF. DNA of the CDR3: TGCGCCAGCAGCTTGAAACAGGGAGACGAAAAACTGTTTTTT. The full variable domain, in which reference TRBV5-1 and TRBJ1-4 provide the parts outside the CDR3, is KAGVTQTPRYLIKTRGQQVTLSCSPISGHRSVSWYQQTPGQGLQFLFEYFSETQRNKGNFPGRFSGRQFSNSRSEMNVSTLELGDSALYLCASSLKQGDEKLFFGSGTQLSVL.

This chain uses TRBV7-9 with TRBJ1-2, with D unresolved. Trimming removed 2 bases at V and 0 bases at J, with 10 bases between. The length of the CDR3 is 15 residues. Germline V gene lookup returns CDR1 SEHNR and CDR2 FQNEAQ (reference sequence). Written as DNA, the CDR3 is TGTGCCAGCAGCTTATTTGAAGAATCTAACTATGGCTACACCTTC. It codes for CASSLFEESNYGYTF.

The chain's CDR3 is CASSQAREGMGGYTF. CDR3 coding DNA: TGCGCCAGCAGCCAAGCCCGGGAGGGTATGGGAGGCTACACCTTC. This chain joins TRBV4-1 and TRBJ1-2; D gene ambiguous. CDR3 length equals 15 residues. The germline V gene encodes CDR1 MGHRA and CDR2 YSYEKL. Trimming took off 1 base at V and 8 bases at J, with 17 bases between the two ends.

The CDR3 here is CATSRENPYRASNQPQHF. The CDR3 DNA follows: TGTGCCACCAGCAGAGAAAACCCCTACAGGGCGAGCAATCAGCCCCAGCATTTT. This rearrangement joins TRBV15 to TRBJ1-5; D might be TRBD1 (6 bases). V shed 0 bases and J shed 1 base, with 16 bases lying between them. The CDR3 consists of 18 residues. Germline V CDR1 and CDR2: LNHNV, YYDKDF (reference sequence).

This clone was observed a single time. The chain combines TRBV5-4 with TRBJ2-5, with D uncertain. The CDR3 is made up of 13 amino acids. V lost 2 bases to trimming and J lost 3 bases, with 8 bases between them. Germline lookup yields CDR1 SGHNT and CDR2 YYREEE (reference sequence). CDR3 amino acids: CASSFLSEETQYF. CDR3 DNA sequence: TGTGCCAGCAGCTTTCTCTCCGAAGAGACCCAGTACTTC.

This sequence joins TRBV4-1 and TRBJ2-7, with 12 bases that match TRBD2. CDR3 length: 16 residues. Germline CDR1 is MGHRA and CDR2 is YSYEKL. The J segment lost 0 bases and the V segment lost 5 bases, leaving 5 bases of the junction unmatched. CDR3 loop: CASSLRTSGTSYEQYF. In DNA form, the CDR3 reads TGCGCCAGCAGCTTACGGACTAGCGGGACCTCCTACGAGCAGTACTTC.

The rearrangement uses TRBV9 and TRBJ1-1; perhaps TRBD1 as D (5 bases). V was cut by 4 bases and J by 8 bases, with 12 bases left in between. This CDR3 spans 12 amino acids. Germline V lookup: CDR1 SGDLS, CDR2 YYNGEE. The CDR3 region has the DNA TGTGCCAGCAGCCGGGGGTCTGGGGAAGCTTTCTTT. This gives the protein CASSRGSGEAFF.

The chain is built from TRBV4-1 and TRBJ2-1; maybe TRBD2 (6 bases). CDR1 is MGHRA and CDR2 is YSYEKL in the germline V gene. V was cut by 0 bases and J by 7 bases, with 13 bases left in between. The CDR3 loop spans 15 amino acids. The CDR3 reads CASSQDIREFNEQFF. Here the CDR3 DNA reads TGCGCCAGCAGCCAAGACATCCGGGAGTTTAATGAGCAGTTCTTC.